This TCR beta chain was captured by sequencing in a study of T cells in Graves' hyperthyroidism and ophthalmopathy (dated by TCRdb to between 2018 and 2021). Regarding the study in general: A discovery cohort of 95 to 100 patients, approximately 44 with Graves' ophthalmopathy and more than 55 with stable Graves' hyperthyroidism, was used to find distinguishing TCR V-J signatures. Whether ophthalmopathy could be predicted prospectively was tested in an independent validation cohort made up of fewer than 20 hyperthyroidism patients plus 17 patients who later progressed to ophthalmopathy. The 90 or so discovery patients were randomly split 7:3 into training and test sets. The study also compared thyroid tissue and blood T-cell repertoires from five or six Graves' hyperthyroidism patients. After sampling, hyperthyroidism patients received methimazole starting at 30 mg daily, and ophthalmopathy patients received high-dose intravenous methylprednisolone. According to the paper, TCR Vbeta CDR3 sequencing was carried out on some 140 peripheral blood samples, which came from fewer than 50 ophthalmopathy, approximately 78 hyperthyroidism and roughly 17 progressor patients.

Amplification of TCR beta CDR3 regions was carried out from RNA transcripts. The TCR CDR3 was subjected to a first round of RT-PCR using the HTBI primer set and the Qiagen OneStep RT-PCR kit. Libraries were constructed in a second round of multiplex PCR, after which size selection and purification were performed. Libraries were sequenced paired-end with 100 bp reads on an Illumina HiSeq2000. Per the source publication's procedure: SOAPnuke was used to process the raw data, with reads discarded if the reads contained adapters or uncalled bases, had a mean Phred below 15, or lacked an exact constant-primer or identifier match. COPE v1.2.5 was used to merge high-quality paired reads, and clonotypes were defined as unique nucleotide sequences. MiTCR v1.1 was used to align the clonotypes against IMGT TRBV, TRBD and TRBJ reference segments. The analysis was restricted to V-J combinations with a frequency above 0.0001, which together covered roughly 99% of the repertoires. A TCS score was defined as the ratio between F50 (clonal expansion) and ExV (chaos), using BLOSUM62-based TCRdist between CDR3 peptides within each V-J. Welch's t-statistics and random forest reduced 514 V-J features to 13, which were used in a naive Bayes classifier (R e1071). TCRdb handled the public reads itself, with Q25 trimming in fastp and clone calling in MiXCR, and kept productive beta chains. Rows are unified per CDR3 protein, each entry keeping the most common DNA and genes. For this entry, the V and J calls and clone size follow TCRdb and not the study's own pipeline. Across this sample there are some 600,000 distinct CDR3 sequences, with under 60% seen only once. The top ten hold about 8.2% of the sample.

Counted from cysteine to phenylalanine, this CDR3 has 15 amino acids. Only the CDR3 portion is preserved as DNA: 45 bases, with reading frame beginning at the first base. CDR1 and CDR2, looked up from the germline V gene, are MGHDK and SYGVNS. V loses 6 bases of germline sequence and J loses 0 bases, and the interval between the two ends is 14 bases. Stable Graves' hyperthyroidism was defined as the absence of progression to ophthalmopathy over 18 months of follow-up. Hyperthyroidism patients were newly diagnosed, with disease duration under 2 months, and aged 18 to 65 years. Patients with uncontrolled infections, other autoimmune diseases, pregnancy or lactation were excluded. Diagnoses were based on clinical symptoms, serum thyroxine and TRAb, thyroid ultrasound and orbital computed tomography. Trizol reagent was used to extract total RNA, and RNA quality was then checked on an Agilent 2100 Bioanalyzer.

This clonotype showed up just a few times. Its antigen is not yet known. Qualities for individual bases were not recorded, and no much larger clone is one base off. Points the paper makes about the study in general: Most expanded thyroid clonotypes (frequency above 0.001) were also found in blood, which suggests that blood repertoires may mirror thyroid immune responses. A model built on a 13 V-J signature distinguished ophthalmopathy from stable hyperthyroidism, reaching about 88% sensitivity and about 81% specificity in cross-validation and 80%/75% in testing. Sample size was not statistically predetermined, and investigators were not blinded to group allocation. In validation, progression to ophthalmopathy was predicted by the model with about 70% sensitivity and just over 72% specificity, a median of about 6.8 months before onset.

The sequence links TRBV25-1 to TRBJ1-2; TRBD1 is possibly the D segment (6 matching bases). This receptor was obtained from a woman under 30 with Graves' hyperthyroidism. Donor details come from another sample of the same person, matched by shared clones. The source material was peripheral blood or thyroid tissue (not recorded which). The DNA reads as follows: TGTGCCAGCAGCGCTGGACAGTTACCTAACTATGGCTACACCTTC. It encodes CASSAGQLPNYGYTF.